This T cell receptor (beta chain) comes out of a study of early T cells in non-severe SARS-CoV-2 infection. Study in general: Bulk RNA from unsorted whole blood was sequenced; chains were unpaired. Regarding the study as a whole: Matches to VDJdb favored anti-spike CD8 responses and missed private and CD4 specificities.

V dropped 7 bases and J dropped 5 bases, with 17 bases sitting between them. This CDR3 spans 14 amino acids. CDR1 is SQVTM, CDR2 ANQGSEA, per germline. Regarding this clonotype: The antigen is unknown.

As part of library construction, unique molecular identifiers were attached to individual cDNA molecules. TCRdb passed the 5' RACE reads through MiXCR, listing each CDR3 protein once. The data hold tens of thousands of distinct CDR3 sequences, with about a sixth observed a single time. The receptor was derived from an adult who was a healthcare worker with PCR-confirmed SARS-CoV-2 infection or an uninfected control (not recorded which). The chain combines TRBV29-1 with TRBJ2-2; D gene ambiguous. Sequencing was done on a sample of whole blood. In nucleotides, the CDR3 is TGCAGCGCCCTCCCCGGGTCAGGAACCGGGGAGCTGTTTTTT. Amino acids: CSALPGSGTGELFF.